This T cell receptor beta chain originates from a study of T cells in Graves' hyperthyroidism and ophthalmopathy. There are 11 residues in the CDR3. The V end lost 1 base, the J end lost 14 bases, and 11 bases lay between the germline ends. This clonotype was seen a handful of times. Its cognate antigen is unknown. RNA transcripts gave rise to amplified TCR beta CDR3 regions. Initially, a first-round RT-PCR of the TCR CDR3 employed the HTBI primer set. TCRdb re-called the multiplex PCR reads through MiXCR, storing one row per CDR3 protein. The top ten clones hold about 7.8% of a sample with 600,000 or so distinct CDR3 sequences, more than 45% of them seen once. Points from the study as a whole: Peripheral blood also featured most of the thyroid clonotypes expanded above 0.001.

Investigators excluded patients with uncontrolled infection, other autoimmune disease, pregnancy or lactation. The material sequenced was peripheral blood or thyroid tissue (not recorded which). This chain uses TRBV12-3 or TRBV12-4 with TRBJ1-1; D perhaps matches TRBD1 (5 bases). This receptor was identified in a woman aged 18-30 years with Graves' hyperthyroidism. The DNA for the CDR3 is TGTGCCAGCAGTTTAGGCAGGGAGGAGTTCTTT. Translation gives CASSLGREEFF.